This T cell receptor (beta chain) emerged from a study of CD8 T cells in Susac syndrome. Sequencing of TCR beta was carried out in blood CD8+ and CD4+ T cells. The V segment lost 3 bases and the J segment 8 bases; nucleotides outside the gene matches: 5. Germline V gives CDR1 SQVTM, CDR2 ANQGSEA. The CDR3 extends over 13 amino acids. Study-wide results and limits: The study conceded that its TCR sequencing and HLA analysis involved relatively few individuals.

RNA amounts of roughly 0.45 to 1 ug underwent reverse transcription with random hexamers. The amplification used immunoSEQ multiplex PCR on TCR beta CDR3; it spanned 54 Vbeta and 13 Jbeta. Each CDR3 protein is one row after TCRdb ran MiXCR on the immunoSEQ multiplex PCR reads. The table includes about 250,000 distinct CDR3 sequences, over 85% detected once. With regard to this clonotype: Its antigen is still unknown.

The origin of this receptor is a human donor with multiple sclerosis. This chain joins TRBV29-1 and TRBJ2-1, with TRBD1 matching over 9 bases. The specimen sequenced was CD4+ T cells from PBMCs. The CDR3 DNA reads as TGCAGCGTTGAGGGGACAGGGATCCATGAGCAGTTCTTC. Translated: CSVEGTGIHEQFF.